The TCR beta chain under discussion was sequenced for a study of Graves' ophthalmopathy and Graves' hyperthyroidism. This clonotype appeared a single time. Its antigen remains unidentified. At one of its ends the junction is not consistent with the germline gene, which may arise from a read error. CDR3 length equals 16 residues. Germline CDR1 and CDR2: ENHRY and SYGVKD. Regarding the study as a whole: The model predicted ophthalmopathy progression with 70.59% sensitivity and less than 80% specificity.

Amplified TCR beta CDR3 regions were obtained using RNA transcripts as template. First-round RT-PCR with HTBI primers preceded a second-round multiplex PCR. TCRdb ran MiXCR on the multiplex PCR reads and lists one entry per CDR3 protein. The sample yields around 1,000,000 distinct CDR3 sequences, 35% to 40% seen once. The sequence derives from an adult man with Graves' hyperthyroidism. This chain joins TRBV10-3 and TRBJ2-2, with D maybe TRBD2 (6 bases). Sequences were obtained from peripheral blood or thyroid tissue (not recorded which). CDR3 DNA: TGTGCCAGCAGTCCGCCGATGGGACTCAGGTCCGGGGAGCTGTTTTTT. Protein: CASSPPMGLRSGELFF.